The present entry profiles one T cell receptor (beta chain) with its context. Its antigen is currently unknown. Data came from immunoSEQ multiplex PCR; TCRdb stores just in-frame clones and leaves some out. The sample consists of about 250,000 clones, about 90% of them appearing once. This specimen comes from a study of cytomegalovirus exposure and HLA in healthy donors. Study-level points and caveats: TCR beta chains numbering some 150 were designated cytomegalovirus-associated. Rare TCR sequences predominated, though certain public TCRs were found in many donors.

Germline lookup yields CDR1 MDHEN and CDR2 SYDVKM. V lost 4 bases to trimming and J lost 7 bases, with 18 bases between them. The CDR3 consists of 15 residues. Sequenced sample: PBMCs. The chain combines TRBV28 with TRBJ2-3, with D maybe TRBD2 (5 bases). The sequence was collected from a man aged 18 to 30 in good health and CMV-seropositive. The CDR3: CASSSGLHESYTQYF. The CDR3 DNA follows: TGTGCCAGCAGTTCTGGACTCCACGAATCCTATACGCAGTATTTT.